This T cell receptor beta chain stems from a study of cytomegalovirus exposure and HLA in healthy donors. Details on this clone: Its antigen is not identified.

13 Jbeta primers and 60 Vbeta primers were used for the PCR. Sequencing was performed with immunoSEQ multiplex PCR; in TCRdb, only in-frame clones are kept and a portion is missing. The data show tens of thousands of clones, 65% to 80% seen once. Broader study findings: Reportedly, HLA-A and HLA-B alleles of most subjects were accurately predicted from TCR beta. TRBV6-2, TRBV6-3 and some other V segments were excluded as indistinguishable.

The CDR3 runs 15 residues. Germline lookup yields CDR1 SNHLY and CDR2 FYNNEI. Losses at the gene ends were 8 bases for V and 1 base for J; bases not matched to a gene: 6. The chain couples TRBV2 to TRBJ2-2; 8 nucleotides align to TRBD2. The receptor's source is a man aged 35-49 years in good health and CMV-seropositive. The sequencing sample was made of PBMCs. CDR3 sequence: CASRVLAVNTGELFF. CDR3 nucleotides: TGTGCCAGCCGGGTACTAGCGGTGAACACCGGGGAGCTGTTTTTT.